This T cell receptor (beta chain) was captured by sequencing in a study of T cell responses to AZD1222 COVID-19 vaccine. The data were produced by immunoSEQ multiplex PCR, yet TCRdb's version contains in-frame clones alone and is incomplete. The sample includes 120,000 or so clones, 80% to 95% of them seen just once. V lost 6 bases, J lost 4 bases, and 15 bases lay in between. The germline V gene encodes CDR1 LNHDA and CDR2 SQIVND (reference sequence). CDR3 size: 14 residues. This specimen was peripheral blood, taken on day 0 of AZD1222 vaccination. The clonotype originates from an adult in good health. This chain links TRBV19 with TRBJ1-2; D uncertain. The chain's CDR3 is CASSPLTAPYGYTF. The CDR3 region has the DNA TGTGCCAGTAGCCCCCTAACGGCCCCCTATGGCTACACCTTC.